These 27 T cell receptor beta chains were sequenced from one sample in a study of Ad26.COV2.S vaccination and SARS-CoV-2 variants. Treatment specified: roughly 18 received Ad26.COV2.S at low or high dose, single or two shots; about five received placebo; per-sample allocation not given. It was on day 63 after the first vaccine or placebo injection that samples were taken. TCRdb keeps only in-frame clones here, not all; method: immunoSEQ multiplex PCR. The sample holds under 250,000 clones; about 83% are singletons and the top ten take roughly 3%. The sequencing here drew on peripheral blood, taken in a trial of Ad26.COV2.S vaccine versus placebo. These receptors all stem from a person aged 18-65 years who received the Ad26.COV2.S COVID-19 vaccine or a placebo.

This rearrangement joins TRBV6-2 or TRBV6-3 to TRBJ1-5, with D perhaps TRBD1 (5 bases). The germline V and J ends were trimmed by 5 bases and 5 bases, with 10 bases remaining between them. CDR3 length: 13 residues. The germline V gene encodes CDR1 MNHEY and CDR2 SVGEGT. CDR3 sequence (DNA): TGTGCCAGCAGTCCCGACAGAGATCAGCCCCAGCATTTT. Residues: CASSPDRDQPQHF.

The gene calls are TRBV19 and TRBJ2-5; 7 bases are shared with TRBD2. The V and J ends lost 3 bases and 5 bases, in that order; junction bases with no gene match: 12. CDR1 is LNHDA, CDR2 SQIVND, per germline (reference sequence). This CDR3 contains 16 residues. For the CDR3, the DNA is TGTGCCAGTAGTATTAGGTTTGCCGGACTAGTGGAGACCCAGTACTTC. Translation: CASSIRFAGLVETQYF.

V and J are TRBV6-5 and TRBJ2-7; TRBD2 aligns across 8 bases. The CDR3 contains 14 residues. The ends lost 6 bases at V and 4 bases at J; junction bases unmatched: 8. The germline CDR1 and CDR2 sequences are MNHEY and SVGAGI. The CDR3 is CASSRLAFGYEQYF. In nucleotides, the CDR3 is TGTGCCAGCAGCCGACTAGCGTTCGGGTACGAGCAGTACTTC.

This chain joins TRBV6-2 or TRBV6-3 and TRBJ1-2, with unresolved D. Trimming took off 4 bases at V and 2 bases at J, with 8 bases between the two ends. The CDR3 runs 13 residues. Per the germline V gene, CDR1 is MNHEY and CDR2 is SVGEGT. The CDR3 nucleotides are TGTGCCAGCAGTTTTGGCCGAAACTATGGCTACACCTTC. Translated: CASSFGRNYGYTF.

The genes are TRBV21-1 and TRBJ1-1. TRBV21-1 is a documented pseudogene. This CDR3 has 14 residues. The chain's CDR3 is CASSKVPGFTEAFF. The CDR3 DNA follows: TGTGCCAGCAGCAAAGTTCCCGGGTTCACTGAAGCTTTCTTT.

The V and J genes are TRBV19 and TRBJ1-2; 7 nucleotides match TRBD1. The V gene's germline CDR1 is LNHDA and CDR2 SQIVND (reference sequence). The CDR3 runs 17 residues. Unmatched junction bases numbered 11, after V lost 0 bases and J lost 4 bases. This CDR3 reads CASSIDLATGTFYGYTF. Here the CDR3 DNA reads TGTGCCAGTAGTATAGATCTCGCGACAGGGACCTTCTATGGCTACACCTTC.

The V and J genes are TRBV6-5 and TRBJ1-1; 9 bases align to TRBD1. Germline loops: CDR1 MNHEY, CDR2 SVGAGI. The CDR3 length is 13 residues. The J segment lost 11 bases and the V segment lost 5 bases, leaving 9 bases of the junction unmatched. The CDR3 nucleotides are TGTGCCAGCAGTAACCGGGACAGGGTTGGGGCTTTCTTT. Protein product: CASSNRDRVGAFF.

The genes are TRBV7-9 and TRBJ1-1; the D gene is possibly TRBD1 (5 bases). This CDR3 comprises 13 residues. Germline-derived CDR1 and CDR2 are SEHNR and FQNEAQ (reference sequence). Trimming removed 5 bases at V and 6 bases at J, with 13 bases between. CDR3 loop: CASSPHSGPEAFF. CDR3 nucleotide sequence: TGTGCCAGCAGCCCCCATTCAGGGCCTGAAGCTTTCTTT. Based on the CDR3 plus reference TRBV7-9 and TRBJ1-1, the full variable domain is DTGVSQNPRHKITKRGQNVTFRCDPISEHNRLYWYRQTLGQGPEFLTYFQNEAQLEKSRLLSDRFSAERPKGSFSTLEIQRTEQGDSAMYLCASSPHSGPEAFFGQGTRLTVV.

The V call is TRBV18, the J call TRBJ2-5; D may be TRBD2 (5 bases). CDR3 size: 16 residues. Trimming took off 3 bases at V and 4 bases at J, with 18 bases between the two ends. Germline CDR1 KGHSH, CDR2 LQKENI. The CDR3 loop reads CASSPLGRESGETQYF. The CDR3 DNA reads TGTGCCAGCTCACCCTTGGGTAGGGAGTCGGGAGAGACCCAGTACTTC. The entire variable domain, with the rest obtained from reference TRBV18 and TRBJ2-5, is as follows: NAGVMQNPRHLVRRRGQEARLRCSPMKGHSHVYWYRQLPEEGLKFMVYLQKENIIDESGMPKERFSAEFPKEGPSILRIQQVVRGDSAAYFCASSPLGRESGETQYFGPGTRLLVL.

The chain links TRBV7-8 to TRBJ2-3; D uncertain. Looked up from germline, CDR1 is SGHVS and CDR2 is FQNEAQ. This CDR3 comprises 12 residues. V lost 5 bases, J lost 11 bases, and 14 bases lay in between. CDR3 sequence: CASSPLSSGQYF. Here the CDR3 DNA reads TGTGCCAGCAGCCCCCTTAGCTCCGGGCAGTATTTT.

J is TRBJ1-6 and V is TRBV19; tentative D call: TRBD1 (6 bases). CDR1 and CDR2 (germline): LNHDA, SQIVND (reference sequence). The V gene lost 3 bases and the J gene lost 8 bases, with 11 bases spanning the gap. The length of the CDR3 is 14 residues. The CDR3 is CASSIRGQDSPLHF. The DNA for the CDR3 is TGTGCCAGTAGTATCCGGGGGCAGGATTCACCCCTCCACTTT. Using reference TRBV19 and TRBJ1-6 for the parts outside the CDR3, the full variable domain is DGGITQSPKYLFRKEGQNVTLSCEQNLNHDAMYWYRQDPGQGLRLIYYSQIVNDFQKGDIAEGYSVSREKKESFPLTVTSAQKNPTAFYLCASSIRGQDSPLHFGNGTRLTVT.

The V and J genes are TRBV6-2 or TRBV6-3 and TRBJ2-7; 7 bases match TRBD2. Germline V gives CDR1 MNHEY, CDR2 SVGEGT. J gave up 2 bases and V 6 bases, and 4 bases lay outside the gene matches. The CDR3 covers 13 residues. The CDR3 DNA sequence: TGTGCCAGCAGCCTTCTAGCGGCCTACGAGCAGTACGTC. Translating it yields CASSLLAAYEQYV.

This chain connects TRBV13 to TRBJ2-1; 7 bases match TRBD2. The V gene's germline CDR1 is PRHDT and CDR2 FYEKMQ (reference sequence). V dropped 0 bases and J dropped 10; count of bases not matched to a gene: 6. This CDR3 is 14 amino acids long. The CDR3 loop reads CASSLGSGVGEQFF. The CDR3 DNA follows: TGTGCCAGCAGCTTAGGGAGCGGGGTCGGAGAGCAGTTCTTC. The full variable domain, rest sourced from reference TRBV13 and TRBJ2-1, is AAGVIQSPRHLIKEKRETATLKCYPIPRHDTVYWYQQGPGQDPQFLISFYEKMQSDKGSIPDRFSAQQFSDYHSELNMSSLELGDSALYFCASSLGSGVGEQFFGPGTRLTVL.

This clone was counted a single time. The V call is TRBV19, the J call TRBJ2-6; perhaps TRBD1 as D (6 bases). V lost 4 bases, J lost 0 bases, and 13 bases lay in between. Looked up from germline, CDR1 is LNHDA and CDR2 is SQIVND (reference sequence). The CDR3 spans 17 residues. The CDR3 nucleotides are TGTGCCAGTAGTACCGGGACACCCAGCTCTGGGGCCAACGTCCTGACTTTC. Amino acids: CASSTGTPSSGANVLTF.

The chain carries TRBV25-1 and TRBJ2-7; maybe TRBD1 (6 bases). Trimming stripped 6 bases from V and 0 bases from J, with 12 bases between. Germline-derived CDR1 and CDR2 are MGHDK and SYGVNS. The CDR3 extends over 14 amino acids. CDR3 DNA: TGTGCCAGCAGACGGACAGCAAGCTCCTACGAGCAGTACGTC. This encodes CASRRTASSYEQYV.

The sample holds one count of this clone. The V gene is TRBV11-2, the J gene TRBJ1-6, with no clear D. Germline V lookup: CDR1 SGHAT, CDR2 FQNNGV. The CDR3 spans 18 residues. Trimming left V 5 bases short and J 7 bases short, with 24 bases between. CDR3 amino acids: CASSPHQGFRSANSPLHF. The CDR3 DNA reads as TGTGCCAGCAGCCCCCACCAAGGGTTCAGGTCGGCGAATTCACCCCTCCACTTT.

J is TRBJ1-1 and V is TRBV5-6; D not certain. The CDR3 consists of 12 residues. Per germline, CDR1 SGHDT and CDR2 YYEEEE. Trimming took 0 bases from V and 4 from J, leaving 4 bases between them. In DNA, the CDR3 is TGTGCCAGCAGCTTGGGGACCACTGAAGCTTTCTTT. This gives the protein CASSLGTTEAFF.

The J gene is TRBJ1-2, the V gene TRBV7-9; 11 positions agree with TRBD1. This CDR3 region has 14 residues. The junction had 6 bases not matched to a gene; V was cut back by 5 bases and J by 7 bases. CDR1 and CDR2 from the germline V gene are SEHNR and FQNEAQ (reference sequence). The CDR3 nucleotides are TGTGCCAGCAGCATTGGGACAGGGGGTTTTGGCTACACCTTC. This sequence encodes CASSIGTGGFGYTF.

The CDR3 DNA reads TGCGCCAGCAGCCAAGATGTAGCAGGACCCACTGAAGCTTTCTTT. This gives the protein CASSQDVAGPTEAFF. The chain uses TRBV4-1 and TRBJ1-1; D unresolved. Germline CDR1 reads MGHRA; CDR2 reads YSYEKL. Trimming pared 0 bases from V and 4 bases from J, leaving 12 bases between. There are 15 residues in the CDR3.

The rearrangement joins TRBV30 to TRBJ1-1; unclear D gene. The ends were cut back, 4 bases at V and 1 base at J, with 10 bases in the middle. From germline, CDR1 is GTSNPN and CDR2 SVGIG (reference sequence). CDR3 length: 13 residues. The DNA of the CDR3 is TGTGCCTGGACCCTGGACGGGAACACTGAAGCTTTCTTT. Its protein is CAWTLDGNTEAFF.

The chain links TRBV5-1 to TRBJ1-4; 9 bases fit TRBD1. The germline gives CDR1 SGHRS, CDR2 YFSETQ. This CDR3 spans 16 amino acids. Trimming removed 2 bases from V and 8 bases from J; junction bases left unmatched: 10. The CDR3 protein is CASSFRTGATGEKLFF. CDR3 in DNA: TGCGCCAGCAGCTTCAGGACAGGGGCTACTGGGGAAAAACTGTTTTTT.

This clone was counted once. The DNA for the CDR3 is TGTGCCAGCAGCGTAAGGACAGGTCCCGCGGAGCAGTACTTC. Protein sequence: CASSVRTGPAEQYF. V is TRBV9 and J is TRBJ2-7; 7 bases line up with TRBD1. The germline V gene has CDR1 SGDLS and CDR2 YYNGEE. This CDR3 has 14 residues. Unmatched junction bases numbered 8, after V lost 1 base and J lost 7 bases.

The CDR3 coding sequence is TGTGCCAGCAGCCCCGGACTAGAGGAGACCCAGTACTTC. It encodes CASSPGLEETQYF. The rearrangement links TRBV3-1 (or the pseudogene TRBV3-2) to TRBJ2-5; the match to TRBD2 covers 7 bases. V lost 4 bases, J lost 5 bases, and 4 bases stayed unmatched. Germline V gene sequence: CDR1 LGHDT, CDR2 YNNKEL (reference sequence). CDR3 length: 13 amino acids.

V is TRBV5-1 and J is TRBJ2-5; no definite D call. Deletions cut 4 bases from V and 2 bases from J, with 12 bases between. This CDR3 has 14 residues. Germline CDR1 is SGHRS and CDR2 is YFSETQ. Here the CDR3 reads CASSPPIGQETQYF. CDR3 coding DNA: TGCGCCAGCAGCCCCCCGATCGGACAAGAGACCCAGTACTTC.

The genes are TRBV29-1 and TRBJ2-2; 9 bases align to TRBD1. The CDR3 is 15 residues long. V lost 1 base, J lost 0 bases, and 0 bases stayed unmatched. Germline V gives CDR1 SQVTM, CDR2 ANQGSEA. The CDR3 region has the DNA TGCAGCGTTGAAGGGGACAGGGCGAACACCGGGGAGCTGTTTTTT. It yields the protein CSVEGDRANTGELFF.

The chain recombines TRBV5-1 with TRBJ2-7; D remains ambiguous. Germline CDR1 reads SGHRS; CDR2 reads YFSETQ. V lost 2 bases to trimming and J lost 2 bases, with 8 bases between them. This CDR3 is 13 amino acids long. The CDR3 bases are TGCGCCAGCAGCTTATCAGAAACCTACGAGCAGTACTTC. This sequence encodes CASSLSETYEQYF.

V gene TRBV6-2 or TRBV6-3 combines with J gene TRBJ1-2, with D unclear. The CDR3 spans 13 residues. The V end lost 2 bases, the J end lost 2 bases, and 6 bases lay between the germline ends. The germline V gene has CDR1 MNHEY and CDR2 SVGEGT. The CDR3 here is CASSYDGNYGYTF. DNA of the CDR3: TGTGCCAGCAGTTACGACGGGAACTATGGCTACACCTTC.